The source of this TCR beta chain is a study of identical twins. The V and J ends lost 2 bases and 5 bases respectively, with 14 bases between them. This CDR3 region has 15 residues. TCRdb called the 5' RACE reads again in MiXCR, with one record for every CDR3 protein. This sample has hundreds of thousands of distinct CDR3 sequences, with 24% found just once. This sample was also put to use in a study of T cells expressing NK-cell markers. That source adds: Within the sequenced cohort of eight donors, seven exhibited HCMV seropositivity and one was seronegative. HCMV specificity of the expanded NKG2C+ T cell clones stayed unclear.

The sequenced material came from CD4+ T cells sorted from blood. This chain links TRBV12-3 or TRBV12-4 with TRBJ2-3, with D tentatively TRBD2 (6 bases). This TCR was sampled from a woman under 30 in good health. CDR3 residues: CASSLRRGAGDTQYF. CDR3 nucleotides: TGTGCCAGCAGTTTAAGGAGGGGCGCGGGAGATACGCAGTATTTT.